The 25 T cell receptor beta chains below were found in one sample sequenced in a study of cytomegalovirus exposure and HLA in healthy donors. A multiplex PCR was run with 60 Vbeta primers and 13 Jbeta primers. Data came from immunoSEQ multiplex PCR; TCRdb stores just in-frame clones and leaves some out. The sample holds roughly 160,000 clones; approximately 79% are singletons and the top ten take around an eighth. The specimen sequenced was PBMCs. The receptor source for this set is a man aged 50-59 years in good health and CMV-seropositive.

The chain is built from TRBV19 and TRBJ1-2; 9 nucleotides align to TRBD1. The CDR3 has 17 amino acids. The trim removed 1 base at V and 2 bases at J, leaving 8 bases unmatched. Germline CDR1 is LNHDA and CDR2 is SQIVND (reference sequence). CDR3 residues: CASSIAVVGQGNYGYTF. CDR3 DNA sequence: TGTGCCAGTAGTATAGCGGTGGTGGGACAGGGAAACTATGGCTACACCTTC.

The chain is built from TRBV5-8 and TRBJ2-1; 7 bases fit TRBD1. This CDR3 spans 15 amino acids. V was pared by 1 base and J by 3 bases, with 4 bases of the junction left unmatched. Germline values: CDR1 SGHTS, CDR2 YDEGEE. CDR3 bases: TGTGCCAGCAGCTTGTTCAGGGACAGCTACAATGAGCAGTTCTTC. As protein: CASSLFRDSYNEQFF.

The CDR3 here is CASSERGRLENIQYF. The CDR3, as DNA: TGTGCCAGCAGTGAGCGAGGGCGGTTGGAAAACATTCAGTACTTC. This rearrangement joins TRBV6-1 to TRBJ2-4, with D possibly TRBD2 on 5 matching bases. Germline CDR1 MNHNS, CDR2 SASEGT. V was clipped by 3 bases and J by 5 bases, with 14 bases between them. The CDR3 consists of 15 residues.

This clone was observed once. V gene TRBV9 combines with J gene TRBJ2-7; D is possibly TRBD1 (6 bases). Trimming stripped 5 bases from V and 1 base from J, with 13 bases between. There are 14 residues in the CDR3. Per germline, CDR1 SGDLS and CDR2 YYNGEE. In DNA, the CDR3 is TGTGCCAGCAGTCTAGCCACAGGGTCCTACGAGCAGTACTTC. Encoded protein: CASSLATGSYEQYF.

The DNA for the CDR3 is TGTGCCAGCAGCACCTGGCCAGGCTCACCCCTCCACTTT. Its protein product is CASSTWPGSPLHF. V is TRBV11-3 and J is TRBJ1-6; D gene unclear. Germline V gives CDR1 SGHNT, CDR2 YENEEA. Deletions cut 5 bases from V and 10 bases from J, with 12 bases between. The CDR3 runs to 13 residues.

The J gene is TRBJ1-1, the V gene TRBV21-1. TRBV21-1 is labeled a pseudogene. The CDR3 is 20 residues long. CDR3 sequence reads: CASSNRIPINEKPMNTEAFF. The CDR3 nucleotides are TGTGCCAGCAGCAATCGTATCCCAATTAACGAGAAACCAATGAACACTGAAGCTTTCTTT.

The chain uses TRBV9 and TRBJ1-2; 8 bases are shared with TRBD1. Germline CDR1 SGDLS, CDR2 YYNGEE. This CDR3 has 15 amino acids. V gave up 0 bases and J gave up 4 bases; unmatched junction bases: 5. CDR3 bases: TGTGCCAGCAGCGTAGGGGAGGGACAGGTCTATGGCTACACCTTC. It translates to CASSVGEGQVYGYTF.

A few counts support this clone. The rearrangement uses TRBV27 and TRBJ1-6; the D gene is possibly TRBD1 (5 bases). V shed 6 bases and J shed 7 bases, with 10 bases lying between them. The V gene's germline CDR1 is MNHEY and CDR2 SMNVEV (reference sequence). CDR3 size: 13 residues. The DNA of the CDR3 is TGTGCCAGCAGAACAGGTCCCAATTCACCCCTCCACTTT. It codes for CASRTGPNSPLHF.

CDR3 in amino acids: CASSLSDQPQHF. In DNA, the CDR3 is TGTGCCAGCAGCTTGTCGGATCAGCCCCAGCATTTT. The genes are TRBV5-6 and TRBJ1-5; no definite D call. V was trimmed by 1 base and J by 5 bases, leaving 4 bases between them. The CDR3 sequence is 12 residues long. Germline CDR1 and CDR2: SGHDT and YYEEEE.

This clone was recorded only once. The chain is built from TRBV10-1 and TRBJ1-1, with D unresolved. The CDR3 totals 11 residues. Germline V CDR1 and CDR2: WNHNN, SYGVQD (reference sequence). V dropped 5 bases and J dropped 12 bases, with 13 bases sitting between them. The CDR3 spells CASSNRETTFF. The CDR3 coding sequence is TGCGCCAGCAGTAACCGGGAGACAACTTTCTTT.

This clone was seen a single time. The V call is TRBV21-1, the J call TRBJ1-1. TRBV21-1 is labeled a pseudogene. The CDR3 sequence is 21 residues long. CDR3 nucleotide sequence: TGTGCCAGCAGCAAAGAAAGGGGGGGGTCCGGAGGCAGGGGAAAGAACACTGAAGCTTTCTTT. Translation gives CASSKERGGSGGRGKNTEAFF.

The table lists this clone with a few counts. This chain connects TRBV19 to TRBJ2-5; 11 nucleotides align to TRBD2. Germline V CDR1 and CDR2: LNHDA, SQIVND (reference sequence). This CDR3 has 15 residues. V shed 3 bases and J 4 bases; nucleotides not matched to a gene: 4. In DNA, the CDR3 is TGTGCCAGTAGTATGTCTAGCGGGGGGAGAGAGACCCAGTACTTC. It translates to CASSMSSGGRETQYF.

The rearrangement links TRBV15 to TRBJ1-2; 12 nucleotides match TRBD1. J was trimmed by 2 bases and V by 7 bases; bases with no gene match: 5. Germline V gene data show CDR1 as LNHNV and CDR2 as YYDKDF (reference sequence). The CDR3 contains 15 residues. CDR3 in amino acids: CATMGGQGANYGYTF. In DNA form, the CDR3 reads TGTGCCACCATGGGGGGACAGGGGGCGAACTATGGCTACACCTTC.

This chain links TRBV28 with TRBJ1-2; the match to TRBD1 covers 10 bases. Germline lookup yields CDR1 MDHEN and CDR2 SYDVKM. The CDR3 is made up of 14 amino acids. With 6 bases clipped from V and 7 bases from J, the junction kept 8 bases outside the gene matches. Here the CDR3 reads CASRMTGGKGGYTF. CDR3 sequence (DNA): TGTGCCAGCAGGATGACAGGGGGCAAGGGTGGCTACACCTTC.

Points on this clone: Its ends do not fully match the called genes, so a read error is possible. V gene TRBV7-9 combines with J gene TRBJ1-2; D unresolved. Germline V gives CDR1 SEHNR, CDR2 FQNEAQ (reference sequence). This CDR3 comprises 12 residues. CDR3 sequence (DNA): TGTTCCAGCAGCTTGGGCGGGGAAGGCTACACCTTC. Protein sequence: CSSSLGGEGYTF.

The chain couples TRBV4-1 to TRBJ2-3; no firm D call. CDR1 MGHRA and CDR2 YSYEKL come from the germline V gene. The germline V and J ends were trimmed by 1 base and 2 bases, with 13 bases remaining between them. This CDR3 has 16 amino acids. The CDR3 spells CASSQVSTRPTDTQYF. The CDR3 coding sequence is TGCGCCAGCAGCCAAGTCAGTACCCGCCCCACAGATACGCAGTATTTT.

In its sample, this clone was seen a few times. The rearrangement links TRBV6-1 to TRBJ1-2; 7 bases agree with TRBD1. Germline lookup yields CDR1 MNHNS and CDR2 SASEGT. J gave up 0 bases and V 4 bases, and 8 bases lay outside the gene matches. The CDR3 length is 16 residues. The CDR3 nucleotides read TGTGCCAGCAGTGCAATATCCGGGACAGCTAACTATGGCTACACCTTC. It codes for CASSAISGTANYGYTF.

This clone has a handful of counts. This chain joins TRBV5-4 and TRBJ1-2; TRBD1 is a possible D gene (5 bases). V lost 0 bases and J lost 4, with 16 bases in between. The CDR3 sequence is 16 residues long. Germline CDR1 is SGHNT and CDR2 is YYREEE (reference sequence). Here the CDR3 reads CASSLAILGLSYGYTF. In nucleotides, the CDR3 is TGTGCCAGCAGCTTGGCCATATTGGGACTGAGCTATGGCTACACCTTC.

This chain joins TRBV18 and TRBJ1-5; 9 bases agree with TRBD1. Germline V CDR1 and CDR2: KGHSH, LQKENI. V lost 4 bases to trimming and J lost 1 base; unmatched junction nucleotides: 5. The CDR3 has 16 amino acids. CDR3: CASSRGTGISNQPQHF. DNA of the CDR3: TGTGCCAGCTCACGGGGGACAGGGATAAGCAATCAGCCCCAGCATTTT.

The chain couples TRBV4-1 to TRBJ2-3, with D perhaps TRBD2 (6 bases). The CDR3 is 13 residues long. Germline loops: CDR1 MGHRA, CDR2 YSYEKL. Between the trimmed V and J ends, which lost 4 bases and 4 bases, there was a span of 9 bases. The CDR3 protein is CASSRRDADTQYF. DNA for the CDR3: TGCGCCAGCAGCCGGAGGGACGCAGATACGCAGTATTTT.

This clone was seen a handful of times. The CDR3 region is CASSQTGHPRGANVLTF. CDR3 nucleotide sequence: TGCGCCAGCAGCCAAACGGGACACCCACGTGGGGCCAACGTCCTGACTTTC. The J gene is TRBJ2-6, the V gene TRBV4-3; perhaps TRBD1 as D (6 bases). The germline V gene encodes CDR1 LGHNA and CDR2 YSLEER. The CDR3 is 17 residues long. The V and J ends lost 2 bases and 3 bases respectively, with 14 bases between them.

CDR3 in DNA: TGCGCCAGCAGCTGGATGCTAAGACTAACTAGCACAGATACGCAGTATTTT. Protein sequence: CASSWMLRLTSTDTQYF. The gene calls are TRBV5-1 and TRBJ2-3, with a tentative D call TRBD2 (5 bases). CDR3 length: 17 residues. CDR1 and CDR2 from the germline V gene are SGHRS and YFSETQ. Trimming took off 3 bases at V and 0 bases at J, with 17 bases between the two ends.

The V gene is TRBV7-8, the J gene TRBJ1-2; 7 bases are shared with TRBD1. V shed 1 base and J 7 bases; nucleotides not matched to a gene: 0. Per germline, CDR1 SGHVS and CDR2 FQNEAQ. The length of the CDR3 is 12 residues. The CDR3 nucleotides are TGTGCCAGCAGCTTAGACAGGGGTGGCTACACCTTC. As protein: CASSLDRGGYTF.

The chain uses TRBV28 and TRBJ2-5; TRBD2 matches at 11 bases. The V segment lost 5 bases and the J segment 1 base; nucleotides outside the gene matches: 9. Germline V gene sequence: CDR1 MDHEN, CDR2 SYDVKM. The CDR3 contains 17 residues. CDR3 coding DNA: TGTGCCAGCAGTATTACGGGTACTAGCGGGGGCCAAGAGACCCAGTACTTC. Protein sequence: CASSITGTSGGQETQYF.

The genes are TRBV2 and TRBJ1-1; D may be TRBD1 (6 bases). The V and J ends lost 3 bases and 1 base respectively, with 12 bases between them. Germline assignment: CDR1 SNHLY and CDR2 FYNNEI. The CDR3 loop spans 15 amino acids. CDR3 loop: CASSDRGRANTEAFF. Written as DNA, the CDR3 is TGTGCCAGCAGTGACAGGGGAAGGGCGAACACTGAAGCTTTCTTT.